Listed here is a single T cell receptor beta chain. Its cognate antigen is unknown. Trimming shortened V by 4 bases and J by 3 bases, and 9 bases separated the two germline ends. The CDR3 runs to 13 residues. The germline V gene has CDR1 LNHDA and CDR2 SQIVND (reference sequence). The sample originates from a study of shared clonotypes between healthy human individuals. Study-wide results and caveats: What limited the represented genetic and exposure-history diversity was the small number of donors.

Genomic DNA per cell subset filled all wells of several immunoSEQ plates. Profiled with immunoSEQ multiplex PCR; TCRdb holds only in-frame clones, not every one. This sample has roughly 700,000 clones; less than 85% occur once, and the top ten carry approximately 1.8%. This sequence was found in a woman aged 30 to 39 in good health. Sequenced sample: memory CD4+ T cells sorted from blood. Stated subset: CD45RA-negative fraction. This rearrangement joins TRBV19 to TRBJ1-1; no reliable D call. The CDR3 region is CASSKVGYTEAFF. In DNA form, the CDR3 reads TGTGCCAGTAGTAAGGTCGGCTACACTGAAGCTTTCTTT.